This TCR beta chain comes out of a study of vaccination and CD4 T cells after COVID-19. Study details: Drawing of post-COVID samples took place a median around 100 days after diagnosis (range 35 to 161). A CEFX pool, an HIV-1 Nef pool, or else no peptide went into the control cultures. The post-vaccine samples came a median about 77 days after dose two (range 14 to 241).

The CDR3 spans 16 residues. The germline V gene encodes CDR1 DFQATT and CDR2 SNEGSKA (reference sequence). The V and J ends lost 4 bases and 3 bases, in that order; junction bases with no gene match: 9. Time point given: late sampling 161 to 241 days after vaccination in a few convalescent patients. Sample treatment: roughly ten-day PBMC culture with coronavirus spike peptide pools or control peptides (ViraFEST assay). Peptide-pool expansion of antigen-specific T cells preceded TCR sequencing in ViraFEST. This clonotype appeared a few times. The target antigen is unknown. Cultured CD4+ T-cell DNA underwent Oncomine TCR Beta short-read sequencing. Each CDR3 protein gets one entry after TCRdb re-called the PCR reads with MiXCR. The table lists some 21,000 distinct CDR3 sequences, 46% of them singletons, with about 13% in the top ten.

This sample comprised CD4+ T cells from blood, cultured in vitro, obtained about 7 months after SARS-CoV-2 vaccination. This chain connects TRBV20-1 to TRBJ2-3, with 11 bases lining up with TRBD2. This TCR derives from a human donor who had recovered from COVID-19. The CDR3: CSATSPVAGGTDTQYF. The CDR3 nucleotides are TGCAGTGCTACCTCCCCCGTAGCGGGAGGGACAGATACGCAGTATTTT.